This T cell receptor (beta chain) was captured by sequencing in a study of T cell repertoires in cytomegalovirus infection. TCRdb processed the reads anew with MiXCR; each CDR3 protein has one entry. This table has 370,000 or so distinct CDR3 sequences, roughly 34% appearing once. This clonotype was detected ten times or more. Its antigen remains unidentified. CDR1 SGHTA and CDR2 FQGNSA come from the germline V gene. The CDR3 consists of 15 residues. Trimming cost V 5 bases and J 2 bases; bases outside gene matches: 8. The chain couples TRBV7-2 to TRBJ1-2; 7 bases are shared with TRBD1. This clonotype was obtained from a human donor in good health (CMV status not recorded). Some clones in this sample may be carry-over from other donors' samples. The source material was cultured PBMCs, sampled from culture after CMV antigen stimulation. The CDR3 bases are TGTGCCAGCAGCGGGATTTCAGGGGGGAACTATGGCTACACCTTC. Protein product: CASSGISGGNYGYTF. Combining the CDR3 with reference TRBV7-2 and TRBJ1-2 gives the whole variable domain GAGVSQSPSNKVTEKGKDVELRCDPISGHTALYWYRQSLGQGLEFLIYFQGNSAPDKSGLPSDRFSAERTGGSVSTLTIQRTQQEDSAVYLCASSGISGGNYGYTFGSGTRLTVV.